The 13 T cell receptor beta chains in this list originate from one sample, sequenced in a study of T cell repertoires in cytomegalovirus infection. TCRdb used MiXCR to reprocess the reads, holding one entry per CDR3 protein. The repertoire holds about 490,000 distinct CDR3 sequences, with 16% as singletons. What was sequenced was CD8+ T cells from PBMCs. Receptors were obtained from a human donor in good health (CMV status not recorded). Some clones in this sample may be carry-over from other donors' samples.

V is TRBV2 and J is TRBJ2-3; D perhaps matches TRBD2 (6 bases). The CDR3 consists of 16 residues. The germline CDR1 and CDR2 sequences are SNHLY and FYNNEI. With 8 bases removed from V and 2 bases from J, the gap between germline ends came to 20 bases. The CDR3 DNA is TGTGCCAGCTACCTTTTGACGGAGGGTTACACAGATACGCAGTATTTT. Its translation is CASYLLTEGYTDTQYF.

The CDR3 DNA is TGCAGTGCTCCTTCGACAGGGGGCTTAGGTCAGCCCCAGCATTTT. Its protein product is CSAPSTGGLGQPQHF. The chain uses TRBV20-1 and TRBJ1-5; 10 bases align to TRBD1. Germline V lookup: CDR1 DFQATT, CDR2 SNEGSKA (reference sequence). Unmatched junction bases numbered 10, after V lost 5 bases and J lost 6 bases. The CDR3 has 15 residues.

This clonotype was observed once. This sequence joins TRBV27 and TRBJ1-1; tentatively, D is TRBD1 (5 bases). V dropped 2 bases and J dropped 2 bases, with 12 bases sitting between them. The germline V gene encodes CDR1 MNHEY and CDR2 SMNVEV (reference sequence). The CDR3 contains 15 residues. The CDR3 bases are TGTGCCAGCAGTTTAGGGGCGAGGGAAAACACTGAAGCTTTCTTT. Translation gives CASSLGARENTEAFF.

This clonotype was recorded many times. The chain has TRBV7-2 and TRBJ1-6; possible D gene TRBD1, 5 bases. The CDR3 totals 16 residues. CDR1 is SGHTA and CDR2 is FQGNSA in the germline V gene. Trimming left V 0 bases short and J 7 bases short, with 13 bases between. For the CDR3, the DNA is TGTGCCAGCAGCTTAGCAGGGCCCTGGGGGAATTCACCCCTCCACTTT. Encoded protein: CASSLAGPWGNSPLHF.

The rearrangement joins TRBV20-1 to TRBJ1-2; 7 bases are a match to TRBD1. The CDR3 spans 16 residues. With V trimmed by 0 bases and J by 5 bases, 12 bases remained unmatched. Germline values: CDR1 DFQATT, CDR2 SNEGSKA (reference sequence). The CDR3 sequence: CSARDIVWGGQYGYTF. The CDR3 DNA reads TGCAGTGCTAGAGACATAGTCTGGGGGGGACAGTATGGCTACACCTTC.

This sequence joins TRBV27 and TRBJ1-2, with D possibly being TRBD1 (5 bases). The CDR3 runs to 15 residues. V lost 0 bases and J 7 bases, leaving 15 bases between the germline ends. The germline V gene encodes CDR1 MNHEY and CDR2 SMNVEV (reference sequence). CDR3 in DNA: TGTGCCAGCAGTTTATCGGGGGGGATCGTCGGTGGCTACACCTTC. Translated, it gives CASSLSGGIVGGYTF.

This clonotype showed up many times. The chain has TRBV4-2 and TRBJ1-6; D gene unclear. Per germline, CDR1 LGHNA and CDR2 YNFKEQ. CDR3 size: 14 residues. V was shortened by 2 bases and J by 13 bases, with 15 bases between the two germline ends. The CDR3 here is CASSQRVTNAPLHF. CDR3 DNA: TGTGCCAGCAGCCAACGCGTGACCAACGCCCCCCTCCACTTT.

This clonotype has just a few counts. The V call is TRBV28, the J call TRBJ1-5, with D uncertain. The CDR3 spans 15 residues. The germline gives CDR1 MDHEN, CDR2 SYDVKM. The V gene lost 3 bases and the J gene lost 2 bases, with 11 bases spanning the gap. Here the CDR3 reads CASSFGLRGNQPQHF. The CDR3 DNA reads TGTGCCAGCAGTTTCGGCCTGCGGGGCAATCAGCCCCAGCATTTT.

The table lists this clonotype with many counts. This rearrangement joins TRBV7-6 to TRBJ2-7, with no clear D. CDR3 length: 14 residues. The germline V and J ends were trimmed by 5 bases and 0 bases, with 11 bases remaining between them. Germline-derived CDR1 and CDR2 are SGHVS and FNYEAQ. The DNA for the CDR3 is TGTGCCAGCAGCCTCTCACAGTACTCCTACGAGCAGTACTTC. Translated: CASSLSQYSYEQYF.

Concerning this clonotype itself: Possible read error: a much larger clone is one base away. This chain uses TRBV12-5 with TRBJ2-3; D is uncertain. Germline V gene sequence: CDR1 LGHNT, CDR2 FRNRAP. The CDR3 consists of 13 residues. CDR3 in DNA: TGTGGTAGTGGTTTGGTACTGGCAGATACGCAGTATTTT. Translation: CGSGLVLADTQYF.

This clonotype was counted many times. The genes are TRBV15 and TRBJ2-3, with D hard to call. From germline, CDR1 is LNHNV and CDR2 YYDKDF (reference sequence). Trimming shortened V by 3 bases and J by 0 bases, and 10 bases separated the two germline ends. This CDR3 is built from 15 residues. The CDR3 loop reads CATSRGARSTDTQYF. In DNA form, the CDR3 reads TGTGCCACCAGCAGGGGTGCCCGAAGCACAGATACGCAGTATTTT.

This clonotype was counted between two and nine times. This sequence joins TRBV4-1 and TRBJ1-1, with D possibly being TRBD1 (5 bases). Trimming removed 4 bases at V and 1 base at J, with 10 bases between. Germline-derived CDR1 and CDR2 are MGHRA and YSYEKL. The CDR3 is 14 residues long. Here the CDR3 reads CASSRSGGNTEAFF. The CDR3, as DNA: TGCGCCAGCAGCCGTTCTGGGGGGAACACTGAAGCTTTCTTT.

The CDR3 loop reads CASSSTGGVGQPQHF. The DNA for the CDR3 is TGTGCCAGCAGTAGCACAGGGGGCGTCGGTCAGCCCCAGCATTTT. The chain is built from TRBV6-5 and TRBJ1-5; 9 bases line up with TRBD1. The CDR3 has 15 amino acids. V lost 5 bases, J lost 6 bases, and 8 bases stayed unmatched. Germline V lookup: CDR1 MNHEY, CDR2 SVGAGI.